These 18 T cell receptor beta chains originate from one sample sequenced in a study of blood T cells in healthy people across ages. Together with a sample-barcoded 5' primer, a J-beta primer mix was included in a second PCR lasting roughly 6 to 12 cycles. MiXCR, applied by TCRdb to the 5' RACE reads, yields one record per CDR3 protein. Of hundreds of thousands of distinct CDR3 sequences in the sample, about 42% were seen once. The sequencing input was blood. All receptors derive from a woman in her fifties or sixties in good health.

CDR3 bases: TGTGCCAGCAGTGAAAACGAGGGGCAGGTGGACGAGCAGTACTTC. Translating gives CASSENEGQVDEQYF. The chain couples TRBV2 to TRBJ2-7; D may correspond to TRBD1 or TRBD2 (5 bases each). The germline CDR1 and CDR2 sequences are SNHLY and FYNNEI. The V and J ends lost 2 bases and 5 bases respectively, with 16 bases between them. CDR3 size: 15 residues. The full variable domain, its missing parts supplied by reference TRBV2 and TRBJ2-7, is EPEVTQTPSHQVTQMGQEVILRCVPISNHLYFYWYRQILGQKVEFLVSFYNNEISEKSEIFDDQFSVERPDGSNFTLKIRSTKLEDSAMYFCASSENEGQVDEQYFGPGTRLTVT.

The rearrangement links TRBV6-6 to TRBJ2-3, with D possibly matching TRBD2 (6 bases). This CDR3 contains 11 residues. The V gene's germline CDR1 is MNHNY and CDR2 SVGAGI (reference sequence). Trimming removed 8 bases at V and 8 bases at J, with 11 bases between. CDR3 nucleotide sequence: TGTGCCAGCTCAACAGCGGGTACGCAGTATTTT. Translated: CASSTAGTQYF.

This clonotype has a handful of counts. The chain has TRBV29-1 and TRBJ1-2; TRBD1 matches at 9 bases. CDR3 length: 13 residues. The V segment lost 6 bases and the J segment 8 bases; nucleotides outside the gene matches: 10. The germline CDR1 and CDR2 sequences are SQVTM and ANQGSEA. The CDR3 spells CSVQEGTGFGYTF. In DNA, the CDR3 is TGCAGCGTCCAAGAGGGGACAGGGTTCGGCTACACCTTC.

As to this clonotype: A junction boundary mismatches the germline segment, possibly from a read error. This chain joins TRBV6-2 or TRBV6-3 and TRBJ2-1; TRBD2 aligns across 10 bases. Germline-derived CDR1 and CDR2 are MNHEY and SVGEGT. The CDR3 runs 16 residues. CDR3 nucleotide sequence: TGTGCCAGCAGTTCGATACTAGCGGGAACCTACAATGGGCAGTTCTTC. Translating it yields CASSSILAGTYNGQFF.

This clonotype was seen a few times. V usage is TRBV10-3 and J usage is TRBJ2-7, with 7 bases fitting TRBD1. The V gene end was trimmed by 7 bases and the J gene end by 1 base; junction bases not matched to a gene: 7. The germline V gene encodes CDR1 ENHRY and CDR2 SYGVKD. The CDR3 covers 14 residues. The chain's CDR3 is CAINQGVSSYEQYF. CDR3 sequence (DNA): TGTGCCATCAATCAGGGGGTCTCATCCTACGAGCAGTACTTC.

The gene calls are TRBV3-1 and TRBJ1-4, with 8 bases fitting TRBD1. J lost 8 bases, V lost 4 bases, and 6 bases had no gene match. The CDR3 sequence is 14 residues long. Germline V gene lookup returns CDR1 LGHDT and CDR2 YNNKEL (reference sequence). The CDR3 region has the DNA TGTGCCAGCAGCCCGCGGACAGGGTTGGAAAAACTGTTTTTT. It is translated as CASSPRTGLEKLFF.

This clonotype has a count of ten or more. CDR3 nucleotides: TGTGCCAGCAGCCAAGATGATCAGACAGGGGGACAGTCACCCCTCCACTTT. This encodes CASSQDDQTGGQSPLHF. This chain uses TRBV4-2 with TRBJ1-6; 9 bases map to TRBD1. This CDR3 contains 17 residues. The junction had 10 bases not matched to a gene; V was cut back by 0 bases and J by 10 bases. From germline, CDR1 is LGHNA and CDR2 YNFKEQ.

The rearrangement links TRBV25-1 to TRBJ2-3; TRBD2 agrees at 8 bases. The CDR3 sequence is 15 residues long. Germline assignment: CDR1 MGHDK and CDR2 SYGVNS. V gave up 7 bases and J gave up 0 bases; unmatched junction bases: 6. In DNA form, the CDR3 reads TGTGCCAGCACCAAAGCGGGGGCTAGCACAGATACGCAGTATTTT. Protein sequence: CASTKAGASTDTQYF. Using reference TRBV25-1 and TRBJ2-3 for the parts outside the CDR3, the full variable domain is EADIYQTPRYLVIGTGKKITLECSQTMGHDKMYWYQQDPGMELHLIHYSYGVNSTEKGDLSSESTVSRIRTEHFPLTLESARPSHTSQYLCASTKAGASTDTQYFGPGTRLTVL.

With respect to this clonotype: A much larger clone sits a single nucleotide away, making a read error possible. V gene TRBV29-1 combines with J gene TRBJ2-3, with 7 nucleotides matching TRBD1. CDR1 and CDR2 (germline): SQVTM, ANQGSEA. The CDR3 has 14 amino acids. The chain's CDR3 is CSVAGTESTETQYF. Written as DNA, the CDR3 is TGCAGCGTTGCCGGGACAGAAAGCACAGAGACGCAGTATTTT.

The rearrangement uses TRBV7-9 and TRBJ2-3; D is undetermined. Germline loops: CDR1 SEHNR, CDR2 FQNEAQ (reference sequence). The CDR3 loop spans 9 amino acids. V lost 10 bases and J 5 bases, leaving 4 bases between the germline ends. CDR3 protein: CATLDTQYF. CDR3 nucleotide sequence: TGTGCCACCCTAGATACGCAGTATTTT.

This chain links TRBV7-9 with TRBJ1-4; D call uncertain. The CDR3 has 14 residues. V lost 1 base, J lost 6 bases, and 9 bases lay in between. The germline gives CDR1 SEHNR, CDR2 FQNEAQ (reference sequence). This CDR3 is CASSLGGTYEKLFF. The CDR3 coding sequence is TGTGCCAGCAGCTTAGGGGGAACGTATGAAAAACTGTTTTTT.

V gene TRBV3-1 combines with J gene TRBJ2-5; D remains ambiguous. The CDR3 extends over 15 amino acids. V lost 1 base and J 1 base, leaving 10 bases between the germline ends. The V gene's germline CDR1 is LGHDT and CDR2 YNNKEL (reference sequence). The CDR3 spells CASSQGSTIQETQYF. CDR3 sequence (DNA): TGTGCCAGCAGCCAAGGGTCCACAATCCAAGAGACCCAGTACTTC.

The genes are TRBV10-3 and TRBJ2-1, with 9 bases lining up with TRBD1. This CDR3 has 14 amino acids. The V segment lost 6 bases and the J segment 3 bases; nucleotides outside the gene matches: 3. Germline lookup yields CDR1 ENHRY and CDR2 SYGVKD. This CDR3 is CAIRGQGGYNEQFF. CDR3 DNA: TGTGCCATCAGGGGACAGGGTGGCTACAATGAGCAGTTCTTC.

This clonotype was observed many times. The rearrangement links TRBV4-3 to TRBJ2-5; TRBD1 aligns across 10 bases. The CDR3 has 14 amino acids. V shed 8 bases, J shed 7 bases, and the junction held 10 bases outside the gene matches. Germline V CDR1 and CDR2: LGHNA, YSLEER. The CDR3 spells CASGTGATSGTQYF. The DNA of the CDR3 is TGCGCCAGCGGGACAGGGGCCACCTCGGGGACCCAGTACTTC.

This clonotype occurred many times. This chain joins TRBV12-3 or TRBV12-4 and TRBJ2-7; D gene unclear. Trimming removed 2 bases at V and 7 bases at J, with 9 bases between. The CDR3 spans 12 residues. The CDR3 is CASSLTMGEQYF. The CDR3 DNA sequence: TGTGCCAGCAGTTTAACGATGGGGGAGCAGTACTTC.

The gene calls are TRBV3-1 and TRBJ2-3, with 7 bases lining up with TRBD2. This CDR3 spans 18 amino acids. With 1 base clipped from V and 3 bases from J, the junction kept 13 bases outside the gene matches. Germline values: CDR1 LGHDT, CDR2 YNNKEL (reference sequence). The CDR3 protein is CASSQVGGCGSGTDTQYF. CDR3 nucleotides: TGTGCCAGCAGCCAAGTCGGGGGGTGCGGGAGTGGTACAGATACGCAGTATTTT.

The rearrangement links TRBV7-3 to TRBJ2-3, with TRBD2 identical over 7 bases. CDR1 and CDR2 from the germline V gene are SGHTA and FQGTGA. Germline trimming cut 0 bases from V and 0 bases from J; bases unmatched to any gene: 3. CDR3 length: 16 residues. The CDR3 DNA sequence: TGTGCCAGCAGCTTAACCGGGGAGGGGAGCACAGATACGCAGTATTTT. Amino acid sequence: CASSLTGEGSTDTQYF.

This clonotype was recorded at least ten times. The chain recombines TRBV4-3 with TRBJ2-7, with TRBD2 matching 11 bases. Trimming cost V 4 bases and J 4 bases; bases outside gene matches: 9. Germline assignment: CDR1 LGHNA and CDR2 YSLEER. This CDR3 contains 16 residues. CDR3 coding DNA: TGCGCCAGCAGCCTTCTCTTAGCGGGAGGGCAATACGAGCAGTACTTC. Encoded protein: CASSLLLAGGQYEQYF.